The rows below give T cell receptor beta chains drawn from one sample of a study of blood T cell repertoires in COVID-19. Libraries were prepared by immunoSEQ multiplex PCR; TCRdb keeps only in-frame clonotypes and omits some of them. The sample lists 95,000 to 110,000 clones, about 88% occurring once. Source material: peripheral blood. Every receptor here comes from a human donor in a cohort sampled during active COVID-19. Each CDR3 is given with its conserved first and last residue. D genes are given only for firm matches. Rows give clone size only sometimes, using once, few, many, or a class for an expanded clone.

. | TRBJ2-3 | once | TRBV14 | CASSRAAGLFPDTQYF | TGTGCCAGCAGCCGGGCGGCAGGGCTGTTTCCAGATACGCAGTATTTT
TRBD1 | TRBJ1-3 | . | TRBV19 | CASSMDRGSGNTIYF | TGTGCCAGTAGTATGGACAGGGGCTCTGGAAACACCATATATTTT
TRBD1 | TRBJ2-5 | once | TRBV30 | CAWSVGQGNLETQYF | TGTGCCTGGAGCGTCGGACAGGGGAATCTAGAGACCCAGTACTTC
. | TRBJ1-4 | once | TRBV25-1 | CASSDFRGEKLFF | TGTGCCAGCAGTGATTTTCGGGGGGAAAAACTGTTTTTT
TRBD1 | TRBJ1-1 | . | TRBV5-5 | CASSFSTGSEAFF | TGTGCCAGCAGCTTTTCGACAGGGTCTGAAGCTTTCTTT
TRBD2 | TRBJ2-5 | . | TRBV7-3 | CASSLILRGGRDQETQYF | TGTGCCAGCAGCTTAATCCTGCGGGGGGGTAGAGACCAAGAGACCCAGTACTTC
. | TRBJ2-3 | . | TRBV2 | CASSVSRTDTQYF | TGTGCCAGCAGTGTGTCTCGCACAGATACGCAGTATTTT
. | TRBJ2-7 | . | TRBV7-2 | CASSLVGGSHEQYF | TGTGCCAGCAGCTTAGTTGGGGGGTCCCACGAGCAGTACTTC
. | TRBJ1-1 | . | TRBV5-8 | CASSFFTLGGNTEAFF | TGTGCCAGCAGCTTTTTTACCTTAGGGGGGAACACTGAAGCTTTCTTT
. | TRBJ1-2 | . | TRBV29-1 | CSVVRMRAYGYTF | TGCAGCGTTGTCAGGATGCGGGCCTATGGCTACACCTTC
TRBD2 | TRBJ2-1 | . | TRBV5-1 | CASSLALAGLSYNEQFF | TGCGCCAGCAGCTTGGCATTAGCGGGACTATCCTACAATGAGCAGTTCTTC
. | TRBJ2-5 | . | TRBV6-5 | CASSQVGTGGETQYF | TGTGCCAGCAGCCAAGTAGGAACGGGTGGAGAGACCCAGTACTTC
TRBD1 | TRBJ2-5 | . | TRBV9 | CASSRDRGETQYF | TGTGCCAGCAGCCGCGACAGGGGAGAGACCCAGTACTTC
. | TRBJ1-3 | . | TRBV11-2 | CASSLRQVAGNTIYF | TGTGCCAGCAGCTTAAGACAGGTCGCTGGAAACACCATATATTTT
TRBD2 | TRBJ2-5 | . | TRBV2 | CASSGRLAGGPQTQYF | TGTGCCAGCAGTGGGAGACTAGCGGGGGGGCCGCAGACCCAGTACTTC
. | TRBJ2-2 | . | TRBV6-5 | CASGSTGELFF | TGTGCCAGCGGCAGCACCGGGGAGCTGTTTTTT
. | TRBJ2-3 | . | TRBV12-5 | CASGPGQFTDTQYF | TGTGCTAGTGGCCCTGGACAGTTCACAGATACGCAGTATTTT
. | TRBJ2-3 | . | TRBV6-4 | CASSVVGYGGEADTQYF | TGTGCCAGCAGTGTCGTGGGATACGGAGGGGAGGCAGATACGCAGTATTTT
. | TRBJ1-1 | . | TRBV7-6 | CASSLHGGTEAFF | TGTGCCAGCAGCTTACACGGAGGCACTGAAGCTTTCTTT
. | TRBJ1-2 | . | TRBV19 | CASSSGYGYTF | TGTGCCAGTAGTTCAGGCTATGGCTACACCTTC
TRBD1 | TRBJ2-7 | once | TRBV18 | CASSPSGQVSEQYF | TGTGCCAGCTCACCATCGGGACAGGTGTCCGAGCAGTACTTC
. | TRBJ1-5 | few | TRBV4-2 | CASSQGNVQPQHF | TGTGCCAGCAGCCAAGGTAATGTTCAGCCCCAGCATTTT
. | TRBJ1-1 | . | TRBV6-6 | CASSYSSVAEAFF | TGTGCCAGCAGTTACTCGAGTGTCGCTGAAGCTTTCTTT
. | TRBJ2-7 | . | TRBV14 | CASSAGSSYEQYF | TGTGCCAGCAGCGCGGGCAGCTCCTACGAGCAGTACTTC
. | TRBJ1-5 | . | TRBV10-3 | CAISDENQPQHF | TGTGCCATCAGTGATGAGAATCAGCCCCAGCATTTT
TRBD1 | TRBJ1-5 | few | TRBV7-6 | CASSPLTGNQPQHF | TGTGCCAGCAGCCCGCTGACAGGGAATCAGCCCCAGCATTTT
TRBD2 | TRBJ2-1 | . | TRBV3-1/TRBV3-2 | CASSQDLGRESSYNEQFF | TGTGCCAGCAGCCAAGATTTAGGGCGGGAGTCCTCCTACAATGAGCAGTTCTTC